These 21 T cell receptor beta chains originate from one sample sequenced in a study of PD-1 blockade in classical Hodgkin lymphoma. Relapse was seen in all patients after autologous stem cell transplantation, and brentuximab vedotin exposure was variable. Profiled with immunoSEQ multiplex PCR; TCRdb holds only in-frame clones, not every one. In the table there are tens of thousands of clones, approximately 90% of which are singletons. The specimen was peripheral blood mononuclear cells (PBMCs), collected at baseline. All receptors derive from a human donor with classical Hodgkin lymphoma.

This clone appeared a single time. The chain recombines TRBV5-4 with TRBJ2-7, with D hard to call. There are 13 residues in the CDR3. Between the trimmed V and J ends, which lost 1 base and 5 bases, there was a span of 10 bases. Germline V gives CDR1 SGHNT, CDR2 YYREEE (reference sequence). CDR3 in amino acids: CASSLTVAHEQYF. The CDR3 bases are TGTGCCAGCAGCTTGACGGTGGCACACGAGCAGTACTTC.

This sequence joins TRBV4-3 and TRBJ2-5; D is possibly TRBD1 (7 bases). The CDR3 contains 14 residues. Germline lookup yields CDR1 LGHNA and CDR2 YSLEER. The V gene lost 1 base and the J gene lost 4 bases, with 10 bases spanning the gap. The CDR3 coding sequence is TGCGCCAGCAGCCAAGGACAGGGAGGAGAGACCCAGTACTTC. Protein product: CASSQGQGGETQYF.

V gene TRBV6-1 combines with J gene TRBJ2-7, with 7 bases identical to TRBD1. Trimming cost V 9 bases and J 3 bases; bases outside gene matches: 8. The length of the CDR3 is 13 residues. Germline V gene data show CDR1 as MNHNS and CDR2 as SASEGT. The CDR3 nucleotides read TGTGCCAGTAGCCGGGACAGCAACTACGAGCAGTACTTC. Protein: CASSRDSNYEQYF.

This chain joins TRBV2 and TRBJ2-3; no clear D gene. The CDR3 is 15 residues long. Germline values: CDR1 SNHLY, CDR2 FYNNEI. Trimming took off 5 bases at V and 0 bases at J, with 12 bases between the two ends. The CDR3 coding sequence is TGTGCCAGCAGTAGGCTAGGGATCAGCACAGATACGCAGTATTTT. It is translated as CASSRLGISTDTQYF. The whole variable domain, remainder taken from reference TRBV2 and TRBJ2-3, is EPEVTQTPSHQVTQMGQEVILRCVPISNHLYFYWYRQILGQKVEFLVSFYNNEISEKSEIFDDQFSVERPDGSNFTLKIRSTKLEDSAMYFCASSRLGISTDTQYFGPGTRLTVL.

The chain uses TRBV7-2 and TRBJ1-1; 9 nucleotides match TRBD1. Germline V CDR1 and CDR2: SGHTA, FQGNSA. After removal of 4 bases from V and 3 bases from J, the junction contained 3 bases not matched to a gene. The CDR3 runs to 14 residues. CDR3 amino acids: CASSWTGEDTEAFF. The CDR3 DNA follows: TGTGCCAGCAGCTGGACAGGGGAGGACACTGAAGCTTTCTTT.

The chain carries TRBV7-9 and TRBJ1-6; tentatively, D is TRBD1 (5 bases). The CDR3 has 19 amino acids. Trimming cost V 2 bases and J 10 bases, with 27 bases left between them. From germline, CDR1 is SEHNR and CDR2 FQNEAQ (reference sequence). The CDR3 nucleotides are TGTGCCAGCAGCTTACACGACCGACTGGGGGGGTTTATGGCCTCACCCCTCCACTTT. As protein: CASSLHDRLGGFMASPLHF.

The genes are TRBV7-2 and TRBJ2-2; a weak D match, TRBD1 (6 bases). Germline V gene lookup returns CDR1 SGHTA and CDR2 FQGNSA. The CDR3 has 14 residues. V lost 5 bases and J 7 bases, leaving 14 bases between the germline ends. CDR3 in amino acids: CASSPPRGLGELFF. In nucleotides, the CDR3 is TGTGCCAGCAGCCCCCCCAGGGGCCTCGGGGAGCTGTTTTTT.

This clone was detected once. The germline gene is not matched at one end of the junction; a read error may be the cause. The chain uses TRBV6-1 and TRBJ2-1, with 9 bases lining up with TRBD2. CDR1 is MNHNS, CDR2 SASEGT, per germline. The CDR3 is made up of 16 amino acids. As DNA, the CDR3 is TGTGCCAACAGTGATACCGGGACTAGCTTGGTGGATGAGCAGTTCTTC. Its protein is CANSDTGTSLVDEQFF.

Only a few counts were recorded for this clone. The rearrangement uses TRBV5-1 and TRBJ2-5; D ambiguous. V gave up 0 bases and J gave up 4 bases, with 19 bases separating them. The CDR3 consists of 17 residues. In germline, CDR1 is SGHRS, CDR2 YFSETQ. The CDR3 bases are TGCGCCAGCAGCTTGGCCTACAGTTCGGTTGGCGGAGAGACCCAGTACTTC. Translation: CASSLAYSSVGGETQYF. Complete variable domain (other parts from reference TRBV5-1 and TRBJ2-5): KAGVTQTPRYLIKTRGQQVTLSCSPISGHRSVSWYQQTPGQGLQFLFEYFSETQRNKGNFPGRFSGRQFSNSRSEMNVSTLELGDSALYLCASSLAYSSVGGETQYFGPGTRLLVL.

CDR3 sequence: CASSSIDRGYEQYF. CDR3 coding DNA: TGTGCCAGCAGCTCCATTGACAGGGGTTACGAGCAGTACTTC. The rearrangement links TRBV11-2 to TRBJ2-7, with 8 bases fitting TRBD1. Germline V gene lookup returns CDR1 SGHAT and CDR2 FQNNGV. CDR3 length equals 14 residues. V trimming: 4 bases; J trimming: 4 bases; junction bases outside the gene matches: 6.

The gene calls are TRBV6-6 and TRBJ1-1; 8 nucleotides align to TRBD1. Germline CDR1 MNHNY, CDR2 SVGAGI (reference sequence). The length of the CDR3 is 15 residues. With 6 bases clipped from V and 0 bases from J, the junction kept 6 bases outside the gene matches. The CDR3 DNA reads as TGTGCCAGCAGCCGGACAGGGTTTTTGAACACTGAAGCTTTCTTT. Translated, it gives CASSRTGFLNTEAFF.

The chain joins TRBV2 to TRBJ1-5; TRBD1 matches 11 bases. The trim removed 5 bases at V and 0 bases at J, leaving 9 bases unmatched. The CDR3 runs to 18 residues. Looked up from germline, CDR1 is SNHLY and CDR2 is FYNNEI. CDR3 loop: CASSTGTGGLSSNQPQHF. The CDR3 nucleotides read TGTGCCAGCAGTACCGGGACAGGGGGTTTGAGTAGCAATCAGCCCCAGCATTTT.

The chain recombines TRBV10-1 with TRBJ1-2; D possibly corresponds to TRBD1 (5 bases). V lost 11 bases and J lost 3, with 19 bases in between. This CDR3 has 14 amino acids. Looked up from germline, CDR1 is WNHNN and CDR2 is SYGVQD (reference sequence). CDR3 in amino acids: CAQQGPLSDYGYTF. DNA for the CDR3: TGCGCCCAGCAGGGACCCCTGTCGGACTATGGCTACACCTTC.

A note on this clone: The sample carries other DNA sequences with the same CDR3. The CDR3 DNA reads TGTGCCAGCTCACCGGTAAACCAGGACACTGAAGCTTTCTTT. It encodes CASSPVNQDTEAFF. This chain uses TRBV18 with TRBJ1-1; D remains ambiguous. V lost 3 bases to trimming and J lost 3 bases, with 11 bases between them. The CDR3 length is 14 residues. Germline V gene sequence: CDR1 KGHSH, CDR2 LQKENI.

This chain connects TRBV19 to TRBJ2-3; no definite D call. CDR3 size: 14 residues. Germline V gene lookup returns CDR1 LNHDA and CDR2 SQIVND (reference sequence). V lost 3 bases, J lost 3 bases, and 10 bases lay in between. The CDR3 reads CASSILGKTDTQYF. CDR3 nucleotide sequence: TGTGCCAGTAGTATTTTAGGGAAAACAGATACGCAGTATTTT.

DNA for the CDR3: TGTGCCAGCAGCCAAGACGGGCGCGTTTACAATGAGCAGTTCTTC. The encoded protein is CASSQDGRVYNEQFF. The V and J genes are TRBV4-2 and TRBJ2-1; D ambiguous. Trimming shortened V by 0 bases and J by 4 bases, and 10 bases separated the two germline ends. Germline CDR1 LGHNA, CDR2 YNFKEQ. The length of the CDR3 is 15 residues.

CDR3 sequence (DNA): TGTGCCAGTAGTATATTAGGCCTCTACTATGGCTACACCTTC. Its protein product is CASSILGLYYGYTF. The chain has TRBV19 and TRBJ1-2; D is ambiguous. CDR3 size: 14 residues. Germline CDR1 is LNHDA and CDR2 is SQIVND (reference sequence). With 2 bases removed from V and 3 bases from J, the gap between germline ends came to 10 bases.

The chain combines TRBV30 with TRBJ2-1, with TRBD1 identical over 11 bases. Unmatched junction bases numbered 0, after V lost 1 base and J lost 7 bases. Germline V gene data show CDR1 as GTSNPN and CDR2 as SVGIG (reference sequence). This CDR3 has 13 amino acids. CDR3 residues: CAWSGDRGNEQFF. CDR3 DNA: TGTGCCTGGAGTGGGGACAGGGGGAATGAGCAGTTCTTC.

The chain joins TRBV28 to TRBJ1-1, with D hard to call. The CDR3 is made up of 14 amino acids. Trimming removed 2 bases at V and 1 base at J, with 8 bases between. Per the germline V gene, CDR1 is MDHEN and CDR2 is SYDVKM. The CDR3 sequence is CASSLSQENTEAFF. CDR3 sequence (DNA): TGTGCCAGCAGTTTAAGTCAGGAGAACACTGAAGCTTTCTTT.

This chain links TRBV6-1 with TRBJ2-7; unclear D gene. This CDR3 is built from 15 residues. V dropped 4 bases and J dropped 4 bases, with 17 bases sitting between them. Per germline, CDR1 MNHNS and CDR2 SASEGT. The CDR3 nucleotides are TGTGCCAGCAGTGTAGAGCAGCTCTTTTCATACGAGCAGTACTTC. Translation: CASSVEQLFSYEQYF.

V and J are TRBV7-2 and TRBJ2-1; D is ambiguous. The CDR3 is 10 residues long. Germline CDR1 and CDR2: SGHTA and FQGNSA. V was pared by 8 bases and J by 4 bases, with 3 bases between. The CDR3 loop reads CASAYNEQFF. The CDR3 DNA reads TGTGCCAGCGCATACAATGAGCAGTTCTTC.